Listed below are T cell receptor beta chains from one sample, sequenced in a study of radiation and T cells in renal cell carcinoma. Using immunoSEQ multiplex PCR, the repertoire was profiled, and TCRdb retains in-frame clones only, with some absent. This table has 150,000 to 200,000 clones, roughly 90% appearing once. The source material was blood, sampled from a patient whose treatment included radiotherapy and nephrectomy. The receptor set was obtained from a woman aged 50 to 60 with renal cell carcinoma. CDR3s include the opening cysteine and the closing phenylalanine or tryptophan. Fields, in order: V gene, J gene, D gene, CDR3 protein, CDR3 DNA. The D gene is left open where the match is weak.

V: TRBV5-4
J: TRBJ1-2
D: TRBD1
CDR3: CASSSGQVYGYTF
DNA: TGTGCCAGCAGCTCCGGACAGGTCTATGGCTACACCTTC

V: TRBV7-8
J: TRBJ1-2
D: NA
CDR3: CASSLVGGGFNYGYTF
DNA: TGTGCCAGCAGCTTGGTCGGGGGCGGTTTTAACTATGGCTACACCTTC

V: TRBV5-1
J: TRBJ2-7
D: NA
CDR3: CASSLDARDYEQYF
DNA: TGCGCCAGCAGCTTGGATGCCAGGGACTACGAGCAGTACTTC

V: TRBV2
J: TRBJ1-3
D: NA
CDR3: CASREGSSGNTIYF
DNA: TGTGCCAGCAGGGAAGGTAGCTCTGGAAACACCATATATTTT

V: TRBV7-3
J: TRBJ1-4
D: TRBD1
CDR3: CASSSPQGVANEKLFF
DNA: TGTGCCAGCAGCTCCCCACAGGGGGTGGCTAATGAAAAACTGTTTTTT

V: TRBV19
J: TRBJ1-5
D: NA
CDR3: CASSIALRGANQPQHF
DNA: TGTGCCAGTAGTATAGCGCTTCGAGGGGCTAATCAGCCCCAGCATTTT

V: TRBV6-5
J: TRBJ1-1
D: TRBD1
CDR3: CASSPRTGNTEAFF
DNA: TGTGCCAGCAGTCCTAGGACAGGGAACACTGAAGCTTTCTTT

V: TRBV6-6
J: TRBJ1-5
D: NA
CDR3: CASTRGGRGQPQHF
DNA: TGTGCCAGCACCCGGGGAGGGCGCGGGCAGCCCCAGCATTTT

V: TRBV19
J: TRBJ2-3
D: NA
CDR3: CASSISLSTDTQYF
DNA: TGTGCCAGTAGTATATCACTTAGCACAGATACGCAGTATTTT

V: TRBV7-2
J: TRBJ2-1
D: NA
CDR3: CASSLEIGIVGQFF
DNA: TGTGCCAGCAGCTTAGAGATTGGGATTGTCGGGCAGTTCTTC

V: TRBV21-1
J: TRBJ1-3
D: NA
CDR3: CASSNRPRPSGNTIYF
DNA: TGTGCCAGCAGCAATAGACCGCGTCCCTCTGGAAACACCATATATTTT

V: TRBV13
J: TRBJ2-3
D: NA
CDR3: CASSLGLSAKGTQYF
DNA: TGTGCCAGCAGCTTAGGCCTAAGTGCCAAAGGTACGCAGTATTTT

V: TRBV29-1
J: TRBJ2-5
D: NA
CDR3: CSVARLNQETQYF
DNA: TGCAGCGTTGCAAGGCTCAACCAAGAGACCCAGTACTTC

V: TRBV7-2
J: TRBJ2-1
D: NA
CDR3: CASSSGQQQSEQFF
DNA: TGTGCCAGCAGCTCGGGGCAACAACAGAGTGAGCAGTTCTTC

V: TRBV5-1
J: TRBJ2-2
D: NA
CDR3: CASSPEGPNTGELFF
DNA: TGCGCCAGCAGCCCGGAGGGACCGAACACCGGGGAGCTGTTTTTT

V: TRBV7-9
J: TRBJ2-7
D: TRBD1
CDR3: CASSLRDRNEQYF
DNA: TGTGCCAGCAGCTTAAGGGACAGGAACGAGCAGTACTTC

V: TRBV11-2
J: TRBJ2-1
D: TRBD2
CDR3: CASSLVAAGGSSSYNEQFF
DNA: TGTGCCAGCAGCTTAGTCGCAGCGGGGGGAAGTAGCTCCTACAATGAGCAGTTCTTC

V: TRBV7-2
J: TRBJ1-5
D: NA
CDR3: CASSLDGGAGNQPQHF
DNA: TGTGCCAGCAGCTTAGACGGGGGCGCGGGCAATCAGCCCCAGCATTTT

V: TRBV19
J: TRBJ2-7
D: TRBD1
CDR3: CASTRQGNSYEQYF
DNA: TGTGCCAGTACTAGACAGGGGAACTCCTACGAGCAGTACTTC

V: TRBV7-3
J: TRBJ1-3
D: TRBD1
CDR3: CASSKTGPGNTIYF
DNA: TGTGCCAGCAGCAAGACAGGGCCTGGAAACACCATATATTTT

V: TRBV6-5
J: TRBJ2-3
D: NA
CDR3: CASSYTASDTQYF
DNA: TGTGCCAGCAGTTACACAGCCTCGGATACGCAGTATTTT

V: TRBV19
J: TRBJ2-1
D: TRBD1
CDR3: CASSVTGGNEQFF
DNA: TGTGCCAGTAGTGTTACAGGGGGCAATGAGCAGTTCTTC